The rows below give T cell receptor beta chains drawn from one sample of a study of T cell responses to AZD1222 COVID-19 vaccine. Generated by immunoSEQ multiplex PCR, the TCRdb table keeps only in-frame clones and is missing some. The sample lists some 130,000 clones, roughly nine tenths seen once, with over 8% in the top ten. The specimen comprised peripheral blood, sampled 28 days after the second AZD1222 dose. The receptors originated from an adult who received the AZD1222 COVID-19 vaccine. Each CDR3 is given with its conserved first and last residue. D genes are given only for firm matches. Size is omitted from some rows. Given values are once, few, many or a class for expanded clones.

v_gene	d_gene	j_gene	abundance	CDR3aa	CDR3nt
TRBV13	-	TRBJ1-3	once	CASSAPGTLEGNTIYF	TGTGCCAGCAGCGCCCCGGGAACCTTGGAAGGAAACACCATATATTTT
TRBV19	-	TRBJ1-4	-	CASSIVSGGRGEKLFF	TGTGCCAGTAGTATAGTCTCGGGAGGACGGGGCGAAAAACTGTTTTTT
TRBV18	-	TRBJ2-5	-	CASSPTYRRETQYF	TGTGCCAGCTCACCAACCTACAGGCGGGAGACCCAGTACTTC
TRBV5-1	TRBD1	TRBJ1-3	-	CASKVTGFGNTIYF	TGCGCCAGCAAGGTGACAGGGTTTGGAAACACCATATATTTT
TRBV28	-	TRBJ1-6	-	CASSLREYNSPLHF	TGTGCCAGCAGTTTAAGGGAATATAATTCACCCCTCCACTTT
TRBV5-1	TRBD2	TRBJ2-1	-	CASSSSGVTYNEQFF	TGCGCCAGCAGCAGCAGCGGGGTCACCTACAATGAGCAGTTCTTC
TRBV20-1	-	TRBJ2-3	-	CSASIVRRSVPSTDTQYF	TGCAGTGCTAGTATAGTGAGACGATCGGTTCCGAGCACAGATACGCAGTATTTT
TRBV2	TRBD1	TRBJ2-5	-	CASSVQGVGETQYF	TGTGCCAGCAGTGTACAGGGGGTTGGAGAGACCCAGTACTTC
TRBV6-5	-	TRBJ1-1	-	CASTYRRGLNTEAFF	TGTGCCAGCACCTACAGGAGGGGGTTGAACACTGAAGCTTTCTTT
TRBV29-1	-	TRBJ2-2	-	CSVLTYSGELFF	TGCAGCGTCCTCACTTACTCCGGGGAGCTGTTTTTT
TRBV30	-	TRBJ2-7	-	CAWSRDRLNPYEQYF	TGTGCCTGGAGTAGGGACCGCCTTAACCCCTACGAGCAGTACTTC
TRBV7-2	TRBD1	TRBJ2-7	-	CASSPDRVAYEQYF	TGTGCCAGCAGCCCCGACAGGGTCGCCTACGAGCAGTACTTC
TRBV15	TRBD1	TRBJ2-7	once	CATSRPGQKGYEQYF	TGTGCCACCAGCAGACCGGGACAGAAGGGCTACGAGCAGTACTTC
TRBV28	-	TRBJ1-5	once	CASSPNRDQPQHF	TGTGCCAGCAGCCCTAACAGGGATCAGCCCCAGCATTTT
TRBV6-5	-	TRBJ2-7	-	CASSLTGHHEQYF	TGTGCCAGCAGTCTAACAGGTCACCACGAGCAGTACTTC
TRBV29-1	-	TRBJ2-3	-	CSVLRQFPTDTQYF	TGCAGCGTTCTAAGACAGTTCCCCACAGATACGCAGTATTTT
TRBV5-6	-	TRBJ1-5	-	CASSLLGRGGNQPQHF	TGTGCCAGCAGCTTGCTCGGCAGGGGTGGCAATCAGCCCCAGCATTTT
TRBV25-1	TRBD1	TRBJ2-6	-	CASSHRGMVGANVLTF	TGTGCCAGCAGCCACAGGGGAATGGTTGGGGCCAACGTCCTGACTTTC
TRBV10-1	TRBD1	TRBJ2-3	-	CASRDSGTGSTDTQYF	TGCGCCAGCAGAGATTCCGGGACAGGGAGCACAGATACGCAGTATTTT
TRBV6-1	TRBD1	TRBJ1-5	-	CASSEAGQGYPYQPQHF	TGTGCCAGCAGTGAAGCAGGACAGGGGTACCCTTATCAGCCCCAGCATTTT
TRBV3-1/TRBV3-2	-	TRBJ1-1	-	CASSHAGAGSNTEAFF	TGTGCCAGCAGCCACGCGGGCGCAGGGTCGAACACTGAAGCTTTCTTT
TRBV5-1	-	TRBJ1-3	-	CASSLAGNTIYF	TGCGCCAGCAGCTTGGCCGGGAACACCATATATTTT
TRBV30	-	TRBJ1-2	-	CAWRRQQPYGYTF	TGTGCCTGGAGAAGACAGCAGCCCTATGGCTACACCTTC
TRBV5-4	TRBD1	TRBJ1-3	-	CASSSTGARNTIYF	TGTGCCAGCAGCTCCACAGGGGCCCGAAACACCATATATTTT
TRBV9	-	TRBJ1-4	-	CASSPHPGVYEKLFF	TGTGCCAGCTCCCCCCACCCAGGGGTCTATGAAAAACTGTTTTTT
TRBV3-1/TRBV3-2	TRBD1	TRBJ1-5	-	CATIWRGDRAHQPQHF	TGTGCTACGATATGGAGGGGGGACAGGGCGCATCAGCCCCAGCATTTT
TRBV5-1	-	TRBJ2-1	-	CASTLLGGSYNEQFF	TGCGCCAGCACTCTCCTGGGCGGTTCCTACAATGAGCAGTTCTTC
TRBV7-3	-	TRBJ1-2	few	CASRADTNYGYTF	TGTGCCAGCAGAGCGGACACAAACTATGGCTACACCTTC
TRBV3-1/TRBV3-2	-	TRBJ1-2	-	CASSQVGRETSYTF	TGTGCCAGCAGCCAGGTAGGACGGGAGACGAGCTACACCTTC
TRBV30	-	TRBJ2-3	-	CAWSGSTDTQYF	TGTGCCTGGAGTGGGAGCACAGATACGCAGTATTTT
TRBV3-1/TRBV3-2	-	TRBJ1-5	-	CASGGPGSNQPQHF	TGTGCCAGCGGCGGGCCTGGAAGCAATCAGCCCCAGCATTTT
TRBV19	TRBD1	TRBJ2-3	-	CASLGTADTQYF	TGTGCCAGTCTAGGGACAGCAGATACGCAGTATTTT
TRBV6-5	-	TRBJ1-2	-	CASKKTREANYGYTF	TGTGCCAGCAAGAAAACAAGGGAAGCTAACTATGGCTACACCTTC
TRBV5-1	-	TRBJ2-1	-	CASSLQDSSYNEQFF	TGCGCCAGCAGCCTCCAAGACAGCTCCTACAATGAGCAGTTCTTC
TRBV19	-	TRBJ2-7	once	CASRSGAAYEQYF	TGTGCCAGTAGAAGTGGGGCGGCGTACGAGCAGTACTTC
TRBV5-4	-	TRBJ2-1	once	CASSLVGRNNEQFF	TGTGCCAGCAGCTTGGTAGGCCGGAACAATGAGCAGTTCTTC
TRBV5-6	-	TRBJ1-1	-	CASRSWWGGIPEAFF	TGTGCCAGCAGAAGTTGGTGGGGGGGCATCCCTGAAGCTTTCTTT
TRBV12-3/TRBV12-4	-	TRBJ1-1	few	CASSRRVNTEAFF	TGTGCCAGCAGCCGACGGGTGAACACTGAAGCTTTCTTT
TRBV18	-	TRBJ1-1	-	CASQTGEGPNTEAFF	TGTGCCAGTCAAACCGGCGAGGGGCCGAACACTGAAGCTTTCTTT
TRBV11-2	-	TRBJ2-3	once	CASSRTRSTDTQYF	TGTGCCTCGTCGAGGACGCGAAGCACAGATACGCAGTATTTT
TRBV7-9	-	TRBJ1-2	-	CASSPVGGGVNYGYTF	TGTGCCAGCAGCCCCGTGGGGGGGGGCGTTAACTATGGCTACACCTTC